The clone carrying this T cell receptor (beta chain) was recorded only once. Its matching antigen is unknown. Profiling relied on immunoSEQ multiplex PCR, and the TCRdb table lists in-frame clones only, not all of them. The data hold more than 35,000 clones, with approximately 70% observed a single time. CDR1 is SGDLS and CDR2 is YYNGEE in the germline V gene. The ends lost 4 bases at V and 8 bases at J; junction bases unmatched: 9. The length of the CDR3 is 14 residues. The source of the sample is a study of vaccination effects on CD4 cells after COVID-19. Before sequencing, viral peptide pools were used by the ViraFEST assay to expand antigen-specific CD4+ T cells. CD4+ T cell isolation took place after less than 13 days of culture. PCR-confirmed SARS-CoV-2 infection occurred in the person between March and December 2020. A half-volume exchange with IL-2 medium occurred on days 3 and 7.

V and J are TRBV9 and TRBJ1-2, with 9 positions matching TRBD1. The TCR originated in a human donor who had a prior SARS-CoV-2 infection. The starting material was CD4+ T cells from PBMCs cultured with a peptide pool, obtained before COVID-19 vaccination. CDR3 DNA: TGTGCCAGCAGCCCGATGGGACAGGGCTCCGGCTACACCTTC. Protein: CASSPMGQGSGYTF. Drawing the rest from reference TRBV9 and TRBJ1-2, the complete variable domain is DSGVTQTPKHLITATGQRVTLRCSPRSGDLSVYWYQQSLDQGLQFLIQYYNGEERAKGNILERFSAQQFPDLHSELNLSSLELGDSALYFCASSPMGQGSGYTFGSGTRLTVV.